The clone carrying this T cell receptor beta chain was counted many times. Its matching antigen is unknown. This record belongs to a study of T-cell reconstitution after alpha-beta-depleted transplantation in children. The study's findings and limits: Several hundred rapidly expanded clones from non-depleted graft cells reportedly supplied alpha-beta T cells about two months post-transplant.

V lost 4 bases to trimming and J lost 4 bases; unmatched junction nucleotides: 9. CDR1 and CDR2 from the germline V gene are MNHEY and SVGAGI. There are 16 residues in the CDR3. A library of TCRbeta sequences, prepared with unique molecular identifiers, was generated. TCRdb fed the PCR reads into MiXCR, producing one record per CDR3 protein. The data show roughly 670,000 distinct CDR3 sequences, with 10% to 15% seen just once and 0.79% held by the top ten. The clonotype was recovered from a girl aged 2-15 years with congenital amegakaryocytic thrombocytopenia, due to receive a stem cell transplant. Sequenced here: PBMCs, sampled before TCRalphabeta/CD19-depleted stem cell transplant. This chain connects TRBV6-5 to TRBJ2-7, with 11 nucleotides matching TRBD2. DNA for the CDR3: TGTGCCAGCAGTTTTCAGGGACTAGCGGACCCGTACGAGCAGTACTTC. This gives the protein CASSFQGLADPYEQYF.